This TCR beta chain was obtained from a study of blood T cell repertoires in COVID-19. Study-wide background: Collection of acute and convalescent COVID-19 samples took place in the United States, Italy and Spain.

There are 16 residues in the CDR3. CDR1 and CDR2 from the germline V gene are SGHRS and YFSETQ. The J segment lost 0 bases and the V segment lost 4 bases, leaving 6 bases of the junction unmatched. Under the authors' procedure: For nucleated cells, counts were estimated from reference gene primer amplification. TCRdb keeps only in-frame clones here, not all; method: immunoSEQ multiplex PCR. V and J calls and clone size come straight from that table; D and trimming were deduced from the DNA. The sample has 300,000 to 350,000 clones; about nine tenths are singletons. This clone was seen only once. The study assigned cohorts using participant-reported clinical history. A COVID-19 case had been met by exposed participants during the 2 weeks before study entry.

The source of this sequence is a woman aged 25 to 39 who had been exposed to COVID-19. The gene calls are TRBV5-1 and TRBJ2-1; TRBD1 agrees at 8 bases. Sequenced material: PBMCs or T cells enriched from blood (not recorded which). The CDR3 region has the DNA TGCGCCAGCAGCCCAGGGGGCGTAAGCTCCTACAATGAGCAGTTCTTC. The encoded protein is CASSPGGVSSYNEQFF. Complete variable domain (other parts from reference TRBV5-1 and TRBJ2-1): KAGVTQTPRYLIKTRGQQVTLSCSPISGHRSVSWYQQTPGQGLQFLFEYFSETQRNKGNFPGRFSGRQFSNSRSEMNVSTLELGDSALYLCASSPGGVSSYNEQFFGPGTRLTVL.